These T cell receptor beta chains were read from a single sample in a study of CXCR3-negative and CXCR3-positive naive CD8 T cells. No DNA is given; TCRdb re-called the 5' RACE reads and lists each CDR3 protein once. This sample contains 85,000 to 130,000 distinct CDR3 sequences. The sequenced material came from naive CXCR3+ CD8+ T cells from blood. These receptors were taken from a human donor in good health. Some clones in this sample may be carry-over from other donors' samples. Both conserved end residues are part of each CDR3. The order of the fields is CDR3 protein, V gene, J gene.

CDR3 protein: CASRPDGNTIYF
V gene: TRBV12-3/TRBV12-4
J gene: TRBJ1-3

CDR3 protein: CASSLGQGQYEQYF
V gene: TRBV5-1
J gene: TRBJ2-7

CDR3 protein: CSVETLMGVTDTQYF
V gene: TRBV29-1
J gene: TRBJ2-3

CDR3 protein: CATSASGAQETQYF
V gene: TRBV24-1
J gene: TRBJ2-5

CDR3 protein: CASSLEDGHNYGYTF
V gene: TRBV7-9
J gene: TRBJ1-2

CDR3 protein: CASSYVRNTEAFF
V gene: TRBV12-3/TRBV12-4
J gene: TRBJ1-1

CDR3 protein: CASSLSEYPINYGYTF
V gene: TRBV12-3/TRBV12-4
J gene: TRBJ1-2

CDR3 protein: CASSAGGQETQYF
V gene: TRBV9
J gene: TRBJ2-5

CDR3 protein: CASSLGGLDPSEQYF
V gene: TRBV11-2
J gene: TRBJ2-7

CDR3 protein: CASSHPHSAEQGMNTEAFF
V gene: TRBV4-1
J gene: TRBJ1-1

CDR3 protein: CASSQDRTDYEQYF
V gene: TRBV4-3
J gene: TRBJ2-7

CDR3 protein: CATSTRGLGGVQYF
V gene: TRBV15
J gene: TRBJ2-4

CDR3 protein: CASSPRDSFYGYTF
V gene: TRBV9
J gene: TRBJ1-2

CDR3 protein: CASSLDGGLAGVADTQYF
V gene: TRBV5-1
J gene: TRBJ2-3

CDR3 protein: CASSPMKGAQTPGEQFF
V gene: TRBV27
J gene: TRBJ2-1

CDR3 protein: CASRKTGAYPLEHF
V gene: TRBV6-6
J gene: TRBJ1-5

CDR3 protein: CASSLSSGQIYEQYF
V gene: TRBV28
J gene: TRBJ2-7

CDR3 protein: CSVEIDGEQYF
V gene: TRBV29-1
J gene: TRBJ2-7

CDR3 protein: CASRILGLSNEQFF
V gene: TRBV6-2/TRBV6-3
J gene: TRBJ2-1

CDR3 protein: CASSLRGDTNEKLFF
V gene: TRBV5-1
J gene: TRBJ1-4

CDR3 protein: CASSLAVTGSSYEQYF
V gene: TRBV5-6
J gene: TRBJ2-7

CDR3 protein: CASSLPGTGGTRNTEAFF
V gene: TRBV5-1
J gene: TRBJ1-1

CDR3 protein: CASSLFLGYEQFF
V gene: TRBV7-2
J gene: TRBJ2-1

CDR3 protein: CASSYPPAGTEAFF
V gene: TRBV6-2/TRBV6-3
J gene: TRBJ1-1

CDR3 protein: CASSSYGRTDTQYF
V gene: TRBV9
J gene: TRBJ2-3

CDR3 protein: CASSLWLAGANYEQYF
V gene: TRBV11-2
J gene: TRBJ2-7

CDR3 protein: CASSGDSEADEQFF
V gene: TRBV13
J gene: TRBJ2-1

CDR3 protein: CASRTAGTDTQYF
V gene: TRBV5-1
J gene: TRBJ2-3

CDR3 protein: CSVGRNSYEQYF
V gene: TRBV29-1
J gene: TRBJ2-7

CDR3 protein: CAITEDGNEQFF
V gene: TRBV10-3
J gene: TRBJ2-1

CDR3 protein: CSATPGLAGYEQYF
V gene: TRBV20-1
J gene: TRBJ2-7

CDR3 protein: CASRPTSGSTNEQFF
V gene: TRBV7-6
J gene: TRBJ2-1

CDR3 protein: CASSDLLAGSNTGELFF
V gene: TRBV28
J gene: TRBJ2-2

CDR3 protein: CASSEASGAFYEQYF
V gene: TRBV2
J gene: TRBJ2-7

CDR3 protein: CASSLVQVEEQYF
V gene: TRBV7-9
J gene: TRBJ2-7

CDR3 protein: CAWSMEGAFHTF
V gene: TRBV30
J gene: TRBJ1-2

CDR3 protein: CSASSGTGAQPQHF
V gene: TRBV20-1
J gene: TRBJ1-5

CDR3 protein: CASSLPGELSEAFF
V gene: TRBV28
J gene: TRBJ1-1

CDR3 protein: CASSLGGPDEQYF
V gene: TRBV5-4
J gene: TRBJ2-7

CDR3 protein: CASSPSIFGEQYF
V gene: TRBV7-6
J gene: TRBJ2-7

CDR3 protein: CSVDLGAEAFF
V gene: TRBV29-1
J gene: TRBJ1-1

CDR3 protein: CASSMEGRGAFF
V gene: TRBV19
J gene: TRBJ1-1

CDR3 protein: CASSLVQGGDGYTF
V gene: TRBV5-1
J gene: TRBJ1-2

CDR3 protein: CASSQGLAGNEQYF
V gene: TRBV4-1
J gene: TRBJ2-7

CDR3 protein: CASSEGETQYF
V gene: TRBV25-1
J gene: TRBJ2-5

CDR3 protein: CSVEEDRVYNEQFF
V gene: TRBV29-1
J gene: TRBJ2-1

CDR3 protein: CASSPETGGTEAFF
V gene: TRBV7-3
J gene: TRBJ1-1

CDR3 protein: CASSLQGDSDSPLHF
V gene: TRBV28
J gene: TRBJ1-6

CDR3 protein: CACLGPEDGYTF
V gene: TRBV30
J gene: TRBJ1-2

CDR3 protein: CASSYEPYNSPLHF
V gene: TRBV7-6
J gene: TRBJ1-6

CDR3 protein: CSVRKDNFGTGELFF
V gene: TRBV29-1
J gene: TRBJ2-2